The 8 T cell receptor beta chains below were found in one sample sequenced in a study of T-cell reconstitution after alpha-beta-depleted transplantation in children. Unique molecular identifiers were incorporated into the prepared TCRbeta library. TCRdb redid the calling of the PCR reads with MiXCR, one entry per CDR3 protein. Of 260,000 or so distinct CDR3 sequences in the sample, around 13% are singletons; the top ten hold over 2.5%. The sample in question was PBMCs from the stem cell graft donor, obtained from the stem cell graft. These receptors all come from a human donor who donated a stem cell graft to a child with acute lymphoblastic leukemia.

This clonotype occurred many times. This chain joins TRBV20-1 and TRBJ2-3, with a weak D call TRBD1 (5 bases). The CDR3 is 14 residues long. The germline V and J ends were trimmed by 6 bases and 0 bases, with 13 bases remaining between them. CDR1 and CDR2 from the germline V gene are DFQATT and SNEGSKA (reference sequence). In DNA, the CDR3 is TGCAGTGCAAGCTGGCAGGGCAGCACAGATACGCAGTATTTT. Its translation: CSASWQGSTDTQYF.

Many counts were recorded for this clonotype. CDR3 loop: CASSPLRGRAEETQYF. DNA of the CDR3: TGTGCCAGCAGTCCCCTTCGCGGGAGGGCTGAGGAGACCCAGTACTTC. The chain uses TRBV6-2 or TRBV6-3 and TRBJ2-5, with 9 bases that match TRBD2. The CDR3 loop spans 16 amino acids. V was clipped by 5 bases and J by 5 bases; unmatched bases: 12. CDR1 and CDR2 (germline): MNHEY, SVGEGT.

This clonotype has ten or more counts. The V call is TRBV28, the J call TRBJ2-7, with 10 bases lining up with TRBD1. The CDR3 extends over 14 amino acids. J was trimmed by 5 bases and V by 8 bases; bases with no gene match: 9. Germline-derived CDR1 and CDR2 are MDHEN and SYDVKM. CDR3 DNA: TGTGCCAGCGGTTCCGGGACAGGGGACCACGAGCAGTACTTC. Its protein is CASGSGTGDHEQYF.

This clonotype has a count of ten or more. This chain uses TRBV19 with TRBJ2-4; 7 nucleotides align to TRBD2. Germline V CDR1 and CDR2: LNHDA, SQIVND (reference sequence). The CDR3 is 13 amino acids. Losses at the gene ends were 8 bases for V and 10 bases for J; bases not matched to a gene: 11. In DNA form, the CDR3 reads TGTGCCAGTTCGCGGGGACGGGAGGAGATTCAGTACTTC. Translating it yields CASSRGREEIQYF.

This clonotype was seen a handful of times. The gene calls are TRBV27 and TRBJ2-7; a possible D gene is TRBD1 (5 bases). This CDR3 has 12 residues. Germline V gene data show CDR1 as MNHEY and CDR2 as SMNVEV (reference sequence). Trimming removed 10 bases from V and 3 bases from J, with 13 bases in between. CDR3 DNA sequence: TGTGCCACCGCAGGGCGGATCTACGAGCAGTACTTC. Its translation: CATAGRIYEQYF.

This clonotype showed up many times. The chain uses TRBV5-6 and TRBJ2-3; D uncertain. From germline, CDR1 is SGHDT and CDR2 YYEEEE. V lost 0 bases and J lost 1, with 6 bases in between. The CDR3 extends over 14 amino acids. The chain's CDR3 is CASSLVRGTDTQYF. DNA of the CDR3: TGTGCCAGCAGCTTGGTAAGAGGCACAGATACGCAGTATTTT. The entire variable domain, with the rest obtained from reference TRBV5-6 and TRBJ2-3, is as follows: DAGVTQSPTHLIKTRGQQVTLRCSPKSGHDTVSWYQQALGQGPQFIFQYYEEEERQRGNFPDRFSGHQFPNYSSELNVNALLLGDSALYLCASSLVRGTDTQYFGPGTRLTVL.

This clonotype was seen ten or more times. The chain combines TRBV10-3 with TRBJ2-7, with TRBD1 as a possible D gene (6 bases). Trimming took 4 bases from V and 0 from J, leaving 16 bases between them. Germline CDR1 and CDR2: ENHRY and SYGVKD. The CDR3 contains 16 residues. The chain's CDR3 is CAISGGLTGTSYEQYF. In nucleotides, the CDR3 is TGTGCCATCAGTGGGGGGCTGACAGGCACCTCCTACGAGCAGTACTTC.

This clonotype was picked up many times. The chain recombines TRBV4-3 with TRBJ2-1; the D is unclear. Germline V gives CDR1 LGHNA, CDR2 YSLEER. Trimming removed 4 bases from V and 3 bases from J, with 22 bases in between. This CDR3 spans 18 amino acids. CDR3 bases: TGCGCCAGCAGCCTCTCCTCGGGTGGGGTCAGCAACTACAATGAGCAGTTCTTC. It specifies CASSLSSGGVSNYNEQFF.